The 16 T cell receptor beta chains given below trace back to one sample, sequenced in a study of long-term antiretroviral therapy in people with HIV. Researchers ran immunoSEQ v3.0 at survey level. The data were produced by immunoSEQ multiplex PCR, yet TCRdb's version contains in-frame clones alone and is incomplete. The table has approximately 15,000 clones, about 80% seen once. The source material was unsorted PBMCs, sampled 1.5 years before starting antiretroviral therapy. The receptors derive from a woman aged 45 to 65 with HIV.

This clone was counted only a few times. The chain joins TRBV4-2 to TRBJ2-7, with D unresolved. The CDR3 runs to 13 residues. Between the trimmed V and J ends, which lost 0 bases and 5 bases, there was a span of 8 bases. The V gene's germline CDR1 is LGHNA and CDR2 YNFKEQ. The CDR3 DNA sequence: TGTGCCAGCAGCCAAGAGATTAGCCACGAGCAGTACTTC. As protein: CASSQEISHEQYF.

A few counts support this clone. The chain carries TRBV5-1 and TRBJ1-4; the D gene is possibly TRBD1 (5 bases). V dropped 3 bases and J dropped 1 base, with 7 bases sitting between them. Germline CDR1 and CDR2: SGHRS and YFSETQ. The CDR3 length is 14 residues. CDR3 residues: CASSSGGTNEKLFF. The CDR3 DNA reads as TGCGCCAGCAGCTCCGGGGGAACTAATGAAAAACTGTTTTTT.

The chain has TRBV18 and TRBJ2-7, with D possibly matching TRBD1 (6 bases). With 0 bases removed from V and 6 bases from J, the gap between germline ends came to 9 bases. Germline lookup yields CDR1 KGHSH and CDR2 LQKENI. The CDR3 is 13 residues long. The CDR3 DNA reads as TGTGCCAGCTCACCACCGACAGGTTCCGAGCAGTACGTC. Protein sequence: CASSPPTGSEQYV.

This rearrangement joins TRBV5-1 to TRBJ2-3, with TRBD1 matching over 10 bases. The CDR3 spans 16 residues. Trimming at V came to 2 bases and at J to 6 bases, leaving 9 bases not matched to a gene. Germline values: CDR1 SGHRS, CDR2 YFSETQ. CDR3 in amino acids: CASSFGTGALGDTQYF. The CDR3 DNA reads TGCGCCAGCAGCTTTGGGACAGGGGCCCTCGGGGATACGCAGTATTTT.

Only one count was recorded for this clone. V gene TRBV13 combines with J gene TRBJ1-1; weak D call: TRBD1 (5 bases). The length of the CDR3 is 13 residues. Germline values: CDR1 PRHDT, CDR2 FYEKMQ (reference sequence). Deletions cut 4 bases from V and 6 bases from J, with 12 bases between. The CDR3 bases are TGTGCCAGCAGCTCCATTCGGGGGGCTGAAGCTTTCTTT. Translation: CASSSIRGAEAFF.

This clone was recorded a few times. The chain links TRBV6-1 to TRBJ1-1; D unclear. The CDR3 consists of 13 residues. Trimming took off 7 bases at V and 9 bases at J, with 18 bases between the two ends. Germline values: CDR1 MNHNS, CDR2 SASEGT. Written as DNA, the CDR3 is TGTGCCAGCACCGCAAGGTTTTTGAGGAAAGCTTTCTTT. Amino acid sequence: CASTARFLRKAFF.

The rearrangement links TRBV19 to TRBJ2-1; 10 bases are shared with TRBD1. The germline gives CDR1 LNHDA, CDR2 SQIVND (reference sequence). V lost 4 bases and J lost 10; bases outside the gene matches: 7. This CDR3 has 14 residues. The CDR3 protein is CASSTGTGVGEQFF. DNA of the CDR3: TGTGCCAGTAGTACCGGGACAGGGGTCGGAGAGCAGTTCTTC. Based on the CDR3 plus reference TRBV19 and TRBJ2-1, the full variable domain is DGGITQSPKYLFRKEGQNVTLSCEQNLNHDAMYWYRQDPGQGLRLIYYSQIVNDFQKGDIAEGYSVSREKKESFPLTVTSAQKNPTAFYLCASSTGTGVGEQFFGPGTRLTVL.

This chain links TRBV9 with TRBJ1-5, with D possibly being TRBD1 (6 bases). Germline V gene lookup returns CDR1 SGDLS and CDR2 YYNGEE. Trimming took 0 bases from V and 7 from J, leaving 14 bases between them. This CDR3 is 15 amino acids long. The CDR3 is CASSVGLLQGQPQHF. In DNA, the CDR3 is TGTGCCAGCAGCGTAGGGCTTCTACAGGGACAGCCCCAGCATTTT.

The chain uses TRBV7-9 and TRBJ1-2; 9 nucleotides align to TRBD1. The CDR3 loop spans 16 amino acids. Germline CDR1 reads SEHNR; CDR2 reads FQNEAQ (reference sequence). The V and J ends lost 4 bases and 4 bases, in that order; junction bases with no gene match: 10. CDR3 region: CASSSPQDRGPYGYTF. The CDR3, as DNA: TGTGCCAGCAGCTCCCCTCAGGACAGGGGACCCTATGGCTACACCTTC.

The chain employs TRBV6-1 and TRBJ2-5; 7 positions match TRBD1. The CDR3 consists of 13 residues. The germline CDR1 and CDR2 sequences are MNHNS and SASEGT. The ends lost 4 bases at V and 3 bases at J; junction bases unmatched: 2. The DNA of the CDR3 is TGTGCCAGCAGTGGAGGGACAGAAGAGACCCAGTACTTC. Translating it yields CASSGGTEETQYF.

The chain links TRBV6-6 to TRBJ2-1; TRBD2 agrees at 12 bases. Germline CDR1 and CDR2: MNHNY and SVGAGI (reference sequence). V lost 7 bases to trimming and J lost 9 bases; unmatched junction nucleotides: 4. CDR3 length: 13 residues. DNA of the CDR3: TGTGCCAGCACTAGCGGGGGGGCTATTGAGCAGTTCTTC. It translates to CASTSGGAIEQFF.

The chain couples TRBV2 to TRBJ1-1, with 7 nucleotides matching TRBD1. The CDR3 runs 15 residues. CDR1 SNHLY and CDR2 FYNNEI come from the germline V gene. The junction had 5 bases not matched to a gene; V was cut back by 3 bases and J by 1 base. The DNA of the CDR3 is TGTGCCAGCAGTGACCCCGGGACAGCGAACACTGAAGCTTTCTTT. This gives the protein CASSDPGTANTEAFF.

J is TRBJ1-5 and V is TRBV30, with TRBD1 identical over 8 bases. Trimming cost V 2 bases and J 0 bases; bases outside gene matches: 3. The CDR3 has 15 amino acids. Germline V gene data show CDR1 as GTSNPN and CDR2 as SVGIG (reference sequence). This CDR3 reads CAWSPGGHSNQPQHF. Written as DNA, the CDR3 is TGTGCCTGGAGTCCAGGGGGCCATAGCAATCAGCCCCAGCATTTT. The full variable domain, rest sourced from reference TRBV30 and TRBJ1-5, is SQTIHQWPATLVQPVGSPLSLECTVEGTSNPNLYWYRQAAGRGLQLLFYSVGIGQISSEVPQNLSASRPQDRQFILSSKKLLLSDSGFYLCAWSPGGHSNQPQHFGDGTRLSIL.

The V gene is TRBV4-2, the J gene TRBJ2-1; 9 bases map to TRBD1. V shed 4 bases, J shed 10 bases, and the junction held 11 bases outside the gene matches. This CDR3 spans 15 amino acids. Germline V gene lookup returns CDR1 LGHNA and CDR2 YNFKEQ. The CDR3 spells CASSPRDRDSREQFF. The CDR3 nucleotides are TGTGCCAGCAGCCCCCGGGACAGGGATTCACGAGAGCAGTTCTTC.

The chain recombines TRBV30 with TRBJ1-4; TRBD1 is a possible D gene (5 bases). V dropped 4 bases and J dropped 8 bases, with 14 bases sitting between them. The CDR3 extends over 13 amino acids. The germline V gene has CDR1 GTSNPN and CDR2 SVGIG (reference sequence). The CDR3 reads CAWTWGAQEKLFF. CDR3 in DNA: TGTGCCTGGACCTGGGGCGCTCAGGAAAAACTGTTTTTT.

In its sample, this clone was seen a few times. This chain uses TRBV27 with TRBJ1-5; D call uncertain. CDR3 length: 9 amino acids. The V gene lost 6 bases and the J gene lost 7 bases, with 1 base spanning the gap. The germline V gene has CDR1 MNHEY and CDR2 SMNVEV (reference sequence). The CDR3 DNA follows: TGTGCCAGCAGCCAGCCCCAGCATTTT. It codes for CASSQPQHF.